These T cell receptor beta chains were read from a single sample in a study of T cells in Graves' hyperthyroidism and ophthalmopathy. TCRdb re-derived calls from the multiplex PCR reads in MiXCR, one entry per CDR3 protein. The table has hundreds of thousands of distinct CDR3 sequences, over 12% seen once. The specimen was blood. The receptor source for this set is a man aged 18 to 29 with Graves' ophthalmopathy. CDR3s include the opening cysteine and the closing phenylalanine or tryptophan. A D gene is named only where the DNA matches it firmly. Expanded clones are given a class, and other clones once, few, many or no size at all.

D | J | V | size | CDR3 | DNA
. | TRBJ1-2 | TRBV24-1 | once | CVTSDSQVYGYTF | TGTGTCACCAGTGATTCCCAGGTTTATGGCTACACCTTC
. | TRBJ2-3 | TRBV18 | many | CASSPYDGYHTQYF | TGTGCCAGCTCACCATACGACGGTTATCATACGCAGTATTTT
. | TRBJ1-3 | TRBV5-1 | . | CASSLPDRYSGNTIYF | TGCGCCAGCAGCTTGCCCGACAGGTACTCTGGAAACACCATATATTTT
TRBD2 | TRBJ2-7 | TRBV12-3/TRBV12-4 | many | CASSPSGIPYEQYF | TGTGCCAGCAGTCCTAGCGGGATACCCTACGAGCAGTACTTC
TRBD2 | TRBJ2-3 | TRBV29-1 | many | CSVKGLAGDTQYF | TGCAGCGTGAAAGGACTAGCGGGAGATACGCAGTATTTT
TRBD1 | TRBJ2-1 | TRBV5-1 | many | CASSWTGVHNEQFF | TGCGCCAGCAGCTGGACAGGGGTCCACAATGAGCAGTTCTTC
. | TRBJ2-1 | TRBV5-1 | . | CASSPLGDTYNEQFF | TGCGCCAGCAGCCCATTGGGGGACACCTACAATGAGCAGTTCTTC
TRBD2 | TRBJ2-7 | TRBV12-3/TRBV12-4 | many | CASSHGTTDYEQYF | TGTGCCAGCAGTCACGGGACTACCGACTACGAGCAGTACTTC
TRBD1 | TRBJ1-5 | TRBV5-1 | many | CASSLETGASQPQHF | TGCGCCAGCAGCTTGGAGACAGGGGCTAGTCAGCCCCAGCATTTT
. | TRBJ1-5 | TRBV20-1 | many | CSARSLTGWNSNQPQHF | TGCAGTGCTAGATCCCTAACAGGGTGGAATAGCAATCAGCCCCAGCATTTT
. | TRBJ2-1 | TRBV5-1 | many | CASSPSRALDEQFF | TGCGCCAGCAGCCCTAGCCGGGCCCTCGATGAGCAGTTCTTC
. | TRBJ2-1 | TRBV19 | few | CASSIGLGTYNEQFF | TGTGCCAGTAGTATAGGACTAGGGACATACAATGAGCAGTTCTTC
. | TRBJ2-1 | TRBV10-3 | few | CAILEDQTDEQFF | TGTGCCATCCTGGAGGACCAGACCGATGAGCAGTTCTTC
. | TRBJ2-3 | TRBV12-3/TRBV12-4 | many | CASTKVDSTDTQYF | TGTGCCAGCACCAAAGTGGATAGCACAGATACGCAGTATTTT
. | TRBJ1-1 | TRBV6-1 | . | CASSFGQTEAFF | TGTGCCAGCAGTTTTGGACAAACTGAAGCTTTCTTT
. | TRBJ1-5 | TRBV19 | . | CASSIQASNQPQHF | TGTGCCAGTAGTATACAGGCTAGCAATCAGCCCCAGCATTTT
TRBD2 | TRBJ2-7 | TRBV6-1 | many | CASTETSGRAYEQYF | TGTGCCAGCACCGAGACTAGCGGGAGGGCTTACGAGCAGTACTTC
. | TRBJ2-5 | TRBV6-1 | many | CASSDLGGGRETQYF | TGTGCCAGCAGTGATCTAGGGGGGGGGAGGGAGACCCAGTACTTC
. | TRBJ2-2 | TRBV5-1 | . | CASSLEVPGPNTGELFF | TGCGCCAGCAGCTTGGAGGTACCAGGGCCTAACACCGGGGAGCTGTTTTTT
. | TRBJ2-7 | TRBV5-1 | many | CASSEGGTDAYEQYF | TGCGCCAGCAGCGAAGGGGGGACTGACGCCTACGAGCAGTACTTC
TRBD2 | TRBJ2-1 | TRBV30 | many | CAWRGTNSNEQFF | TGTGCCTGGAGGGGGACTAATAGCAATGAGCAGTTCTTC
TRBD2 | TRBJ2-1 | TRBV5-1 | . | CASSLAFLADNEQFF | TGCGCCAGCAGCTTGGCCTTTCTAGCGGACAATGAGCAGTTCTTC
. | TRBJ1-2 | TRBV11-2 | few | CASSLANGGQDGYTF | TGTGCCAGCAGCTTAGCGAACGGAGGTCAGGATGGCTACACCTTC
TRBD1 | TRBJ1-2 | TRBV7-8 | many | CASSPSSLGQGFGGYTF | TGTGCCAGCAGTCCATCCTCTTTGGGACAGGGTTTTGGTGGCTACACCTTC
. | TRBJ2-3 | TRBV20-1 | few | CSASTSRGTDTQYF | TGCAGTGCTTCTACCTCCAGGGGCACAGATACGCAGTATTTT
TRBD2 | TRBJ2-7 | TRBV20-1 | many | CSAKYTSGTFYEQYF | TGCAGTGCTAAATATACTAGCGGGACCTTTTACGAGCAGTACTTC
. | TRBJ2-3 | TRBV12-3/TRBV12-4 | . | CASSLAGGDRADTQYF | TGTGCCAGCAGTTTAGCGGGTGGAGATAGGGCAGATACGCAGTATTTT
. | TRBJ2-7 | TRBV20-1 | many | CSASPGRGAYEQYF | TGCAGTGCTAGTCCCGGCCGAGGGGCTTACGAGCAGTACTTC
TRBD1 | TRBJ1-6 | TRBV12-3/TRBV12-4 | many | CASRRGDRVGSPLHF | TGTGCCAGCCGTAGGGGCGACAGGGTCGGTTCACCCCTCCACTTT
. | TRBJ1-1 | TRBV2 | many | CASNGGRRTEAFF | TGTGCCAGCAACGGGGGTAGACGCACTGAAGCTTTCTTT
. | TRBJ2-3 | TRBV11-2 | many | CASSLGGISRTQYF | TGTGCCAGCAGCTTGGGAGGAATCAGCCGGACGCAGTATTTT